This T cell receptor (beta chain) was obtained from a study of patients and donors after allogeneic stem cell transplantation. TCRdb recomputed calls from the RT-PCR reads with MiXCR, one row per CDR3 protein. This sample yields about 160,000 distinct CDR3 sequences, of which 30% to 45% are seen a single time; 50% belongs to the top ten. Germline V gene data show CDR1 as SGDLS and CDR2 as YYNGEE. The CDR3 spans 19 residues. J was trimmed by 1 base and V by 3 bases; bases with no gene match: 16. V gene TRBV9 combines with J gene TRBJ2-1; 7 bases fit TRBD2. The clonotype comes from a human donor who was either an allogeneic HSCT recipient or a stem cell or donor lymphocyte infusion donor (not recorded which). It is not recorded whose cells these are; they may come from a transplant donor. Sequencing was done on a sample of blood, either unsorted or a sorted T cell fraction (not recorded which). In DNA form, the CDR3 reads TGTGCCAGCAGCGACGCACCCCAGCGGGGTGGCCTATCCTACAATGAGCAGTTCTTC. It yields the protein CASSDAPQRGGLSYNEQFF.